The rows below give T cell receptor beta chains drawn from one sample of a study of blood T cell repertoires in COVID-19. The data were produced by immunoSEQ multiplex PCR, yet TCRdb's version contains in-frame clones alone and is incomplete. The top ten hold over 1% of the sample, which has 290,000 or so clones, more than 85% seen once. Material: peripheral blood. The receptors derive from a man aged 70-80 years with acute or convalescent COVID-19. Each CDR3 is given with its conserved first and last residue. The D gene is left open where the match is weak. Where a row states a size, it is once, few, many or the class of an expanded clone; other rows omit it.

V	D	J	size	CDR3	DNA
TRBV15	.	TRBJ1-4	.	CATRQGLDEKLFF	TGTGCCACCAGGCAGGGGTTAGATGAAAAACTGTTTTTT
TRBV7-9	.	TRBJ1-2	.	CASSLDGALGYTF	TGTGCCAGCAGCTTAGATGGGGCTTTGGGCTACACCTTC
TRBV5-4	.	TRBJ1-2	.	CASSFELPTNYGYTF	TGTGCCAGCAGCTTTGAGTTGCCCACTAACTATGGCTACACCTTC
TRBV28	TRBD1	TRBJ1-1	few	CASSLQGAGNTEAFF	TGTGCCAGCAGTTTGCAGGGGGCGGGGAACACTGAAGCTTTCTTT
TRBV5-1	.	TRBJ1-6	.	CASRGIGGTYNSPLHF	TGCGCCAGCAGAGGTATTGGGGGGACCTATAATTCACCCCTCCACTTT
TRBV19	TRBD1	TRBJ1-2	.	CASSFSGTENGYTF	TGTGCCAGTTCATTTTCCGGGACAGAGAATGGCTACACCTTC
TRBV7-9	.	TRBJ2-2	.	CASSFGQPTGELFF	TGTGCCAGCAGCTTCGGACAGCCCACCGGGGAGCTGTTTTTT
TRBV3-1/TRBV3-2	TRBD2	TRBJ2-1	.	CASSLGTSVYNEQFF	TGTGCCAGCAGCCTAGGGACTAGCGTTTACAATGAGCAGTTCTTC
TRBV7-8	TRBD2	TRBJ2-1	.	CASSSMNVVAGGNEQFF	TGTGCCAGCAGCTCCATGAACGTGGTAGCGGGAGGCAATGAGCAGTTCTTC
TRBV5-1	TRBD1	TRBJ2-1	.	CASSLGQGTSYNEQFF	TGCGCCAGCAGCTTAGGACAGGGTACCTCCTACAATGAGCAGTTCTTC
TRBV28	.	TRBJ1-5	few	CASSTNRRGDQPQHF	TGTGCCAGCAGCACTAACCGCAGGGGAGATCAGCCCCAGCATTTT
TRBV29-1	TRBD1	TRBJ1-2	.	CSVWTGGDYGYTF	TGCAGCGTCTGGACAGGGGGCGACTATGGCTACACCTTC
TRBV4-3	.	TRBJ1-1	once	CASSQEWTDYNTEAFF	TGCGCCAGCAGCCAAGAATGGACAGACTATAACACTGAAGCTTTCTTT
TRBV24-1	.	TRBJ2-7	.	CATSDLQVDSYEQYF	TGTGCCACCAGTGATTTGCAGGTGGATTCCTACGAGCAGTACTTC
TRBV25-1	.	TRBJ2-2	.	CASQRAGPNTGELFF	TGTGCCAGCCAGAGGGCAGGCCCGAACACCGGGGAGCTGTTTTTT
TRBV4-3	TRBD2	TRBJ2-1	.	CASSQGLAGGSYNEQFF	TGCGCCAGCAGCCAAGGACTAGCGGGGGGCTCCTACAATGAGCAGTTCTTC
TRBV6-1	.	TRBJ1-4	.	CASSAGGAMVNEKLFF	TGTGCCAGCAGTGCGGGAGGGGCCATGGTGAATGAAAAACTGTTTTTT
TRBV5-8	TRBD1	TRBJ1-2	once	CASRGQAYGYTF	TGTGCCAGCAGGGGACAGGCCTATGGCTACACCTTC
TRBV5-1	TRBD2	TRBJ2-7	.	CASSLGAGDRYEQYF	TGCGCCAGCAGCTTGGGGGCGGGAGATAGGTACGAGCAGTACTTC
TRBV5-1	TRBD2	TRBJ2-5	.	CASSLVLAAGETQYF	TGCGCCAGCAGCTTGGTACTAGCGGCGGGGGAGACCCAGTACTTC
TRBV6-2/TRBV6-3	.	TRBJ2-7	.	CASSPWAGSNEQYF	TGTGCCAGCAGTCCGTGGGCAGGGTCAAACGAGCAGTACTTC
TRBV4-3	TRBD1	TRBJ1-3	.	CASSQGQGASGNTIYF	TGCGCCAGCAGCCAAGGACAGGGGGCTTCTGGAAACACCATATATTTT
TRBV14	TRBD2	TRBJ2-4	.	CASSQDIGLAGGSIQYF	TGTGCCAGCAGCCAAGATATCGGACTAGCCGGTGGTAGCATTCAGTACTTC
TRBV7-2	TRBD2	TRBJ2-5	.	CASSSLAGGGRETQYF	TGTGCCAGCAGCTCCCTAGCGGGAGGGGGGCGAGAGACCCAGTACTTC
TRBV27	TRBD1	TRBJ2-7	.	CASSRRTGDGEQYF	TGTGCCAGCAGTCGTAGGACAGGGGACGGGGAGCAGTACTTC
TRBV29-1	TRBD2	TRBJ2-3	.	CSVGTSGRMQYF	TGCAGCGTTGGCACTAGCGGGAGGATGCAGTATTTT
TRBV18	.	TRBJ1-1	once	CASSPPGGTEAFF	TGTGCCAGCTCACCACCAGGGGGCACTGAAGCTTTCTTT
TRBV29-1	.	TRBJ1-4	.	CSVGQGGTEKLFF	TGCAGCGTTGGCCAGGGAGGGACTGAAAAACTGTTTTTT
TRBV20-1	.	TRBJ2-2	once	CSAGVNGELFF	TGCAGTGCAGGGGTGAACGGGGAGCTGTTTTTT
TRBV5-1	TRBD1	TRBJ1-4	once	CASSLDGTANEKLFF	TGCGCCAGCAGCTTGGATGGGACAGCTAATGAAAAACTGTTTTTT
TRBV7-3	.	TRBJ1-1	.	CASSLSRDTEAFF	TGTGCCAGCAGCTTAAGCCGGGACACTGAAGCTTTCTTT
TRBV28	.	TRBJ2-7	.	CASSLRGGTYEQYF	TGTGCCAGCAGTTTACGGGGCGGGACCTACGAGCAGTACTTC
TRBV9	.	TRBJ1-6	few	CASSVADAAPGSPLHF	TGTGCCAGCAGCGTAGCCGATGCGGCCCCAGGGTCACCCCTCCACTTT
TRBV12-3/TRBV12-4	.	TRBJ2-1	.	CASSTGRGSEQFF	TGTGCCAGCTCTACCGGTAGGGGGAGTGAGCAGTTCTTC
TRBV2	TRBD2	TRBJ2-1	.	CASNSGGVRFF	TGTGCCAGCAATAGCGGGGGGGTTCGGTTCTTC
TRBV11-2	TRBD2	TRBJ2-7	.	CASTTTPGGEQYF	TGTGCCAGCACCACCACCCCGGGGGGGGAGCAGTACTTC
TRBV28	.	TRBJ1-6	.	CAVGGGNSPLHF	TGTGCCGTAGGGGGGGGAAATTCACCCCTCCACTTT
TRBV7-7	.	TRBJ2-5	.	CASSKTDLPQETQYF	TGTGCCAGCAGCAAAACAGACCTTCCTCAAGAGACCCAGTACTTC
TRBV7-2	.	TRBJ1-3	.	CASSLVGREDTIYF	TGTGCCAGCAGCTTAGTCGGCAGGGAGGACACCATATATTTT
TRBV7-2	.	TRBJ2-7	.	CASSPNQAYEQYF	TGTGCCAGCAGCCCGAACCAGGCCTACGAGCAGTACTTC
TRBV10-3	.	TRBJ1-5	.	CAISTGSNQPQHF	TGTGCCATCAGTACCGGGAGCAATCAGCCCCAGCATTTT
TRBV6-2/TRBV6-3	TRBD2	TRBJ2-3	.	CASSNHTRTSGRADTQYF	TGTGCCAGCAGTAACCACACTCGGACTAGCGGGAGGGCAGATACGCAGTATTTT
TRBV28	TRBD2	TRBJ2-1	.	CASRVLDGGLAAYNEQFF	TGTGCCAGCAGGGTCTTGGACGGGGGACTAGCGGCCTACAATGAGCAGTTCTTC
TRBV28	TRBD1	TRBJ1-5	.	CASREGQATQPQHF	TGTGCCAGCAGAGAGGGACAGGCTACCCAGCCCCAGCATTTT